This T cell receptor beta chain was captured by sequencing in a study of blood T cell repertoires in COVID-19. Study at large: Sites across the United States, Italy and Spain contributed samples from acute and convalescent COVID-19. Sample material is recorded as cDNA or gDNA derived from T cells, B-cell-depleted T cells, or PBMCs.

Authors' data handling: Estimation of nucleated cell counts was performed using reference gene primer amplification. Sequencing was performed with immunoSEQ multiplex PCR; in TCRdb, only in-frame clones are kept and a portion is missing. D and trimming were read from the DNA, whereas the V and J calls and clone size are those reported in that table. Among roughly 230,000 clones, approximately 88% were seen once, and the ten largest hold around 0.7%. Per germline, CDR1 MNHEY and CDR2 SVGEGT. The CDR3 covers 19 residues. The ends lost 6 bases at V and 4 bases at J; junction bases unmatched: 23. The J gene is TRBJ1-1, the V gene TRBV6-2 or TRBV6-3; 7 bases are a match to TRBD1. The specimen sequenced was peripheral blood. This clonotype was sampled from a human donor in a cohort sampled during active COVID-19. The chain's CDR3 is CASSRRFNYRTGGGTEAFF. DNA for the CDR3: TGTGCCAGCAGCCGCAGATTCAATTACCGGACAGGCGGAGGCACTGAAGCTTTCTTT.